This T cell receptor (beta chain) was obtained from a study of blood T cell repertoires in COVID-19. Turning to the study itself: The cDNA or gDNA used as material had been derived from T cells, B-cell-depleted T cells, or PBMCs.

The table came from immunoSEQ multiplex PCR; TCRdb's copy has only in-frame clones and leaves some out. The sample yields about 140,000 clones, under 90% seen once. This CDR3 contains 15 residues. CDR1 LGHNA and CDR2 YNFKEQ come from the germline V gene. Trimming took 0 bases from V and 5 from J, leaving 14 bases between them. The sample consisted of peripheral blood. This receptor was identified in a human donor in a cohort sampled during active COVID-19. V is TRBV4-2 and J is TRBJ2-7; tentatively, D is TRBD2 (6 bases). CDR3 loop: CASSQDPEGPDEQYF. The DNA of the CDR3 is TGTGCCAGCAGCCAAGATCCGGAGGGCCCGGACGAGCAGTACTTC.